This passage covers 3 T cell receptor beta chains from one sample sequenced in a study of STAT3 mutations in large granular lymphocyte leukemia. Here immunoSEQ multiplex PCR was the method, and the copy in TCRdb shows in-frame clones only, minus some. The sample yields approximately 42,000 clones, roughly 77% seen once. Study-level results: Every T-LGLL patient had at least one immunodominant TCRbeta clonotype.

These TCRs are of unknown antigen specificity. The material sequenced was PBMCs. The origin of the receptors is a human donor with T large granular lymphocyte leukemia. Some clones in this sample may be carry-over from other donors' samples.

The rearrangement joins TRBV30 to TRBJ2-3; D might be TRBD1 (5 bases). The CDR3 spans 14 residues. Trimming left V 4 bases short and J 4 bases short, with 15 bases between. Germline V gene sequence: CDR1 GTSNPN, CDR2 SVGIG (reference sequence). The CDR3 loop is CAWKGRRTPDTQYF. The CDR3 DNA is TGTGCCTGGAAAGGGCGGCGGACACCAGATACGCAGTATTTT.

This sequence joins TRBV6-6 and TRBJ1-1; 9 bases match TRBD1. There are 16 residues in the CDR3. V lost 7 bases to trimming and J lost 1 base; unmatched junction nucleotides: 10. Germline-derived CDR1 and CDR2 are MNHNY and SVGAGI (reference sequence). The CDR3 is CASTHRGLTGNTEAFF. Here the CDR3 DNA reads TGTGCCAGCACCCACAGGGGGCTTACGGGGAACACTGAAGCTTTCTTT.

The chain is built from TRBV28 and TRBJ1-5; possibly TRBD1 for D (5 bases). The CDR3 runs to 12 residues. The V end lost 6 bases, the J end lost 5 bases, and 8 bases lay between the germline ends. Germline loops: CDR1 MDHEN, CDR2 SYDVKM. The CDR3 is CASREGDQPQHF. CDR3 bases: TGTGCCAGCAGGGAAGGGGATCAGCCCCAGCATTTT.